The 4 T cell receptor beta chains below come from one sample, sequenced in a study of T cell responses to AZD1222 COVID-19 vaccine. Produced via immunoSEQ multiplex PCR; TCRdb's table is partial and in-frame only. Among approximately 180,000 clones, approximately 90% were seen once, and the ten largest hold about 3%. The sequencing used peripheral blood, collected on day 0 of AZD1222 vaccination. The receptors derive from an adult in good health.

CDR3 region: CASSVAGAGGYNEQFF. For the CDR3, the DNA is TGTGCCAGCAGCGTAGCTGGGGCGGGGGGCTACAATGAGCAGTTCTTC. The J gene is TRBJ2-1, the V gene TRBV9; 8 bases agree with TRBD2. Germline values: CDR1 SGDLS, CDR2 YYNGEE. The V segment lost 0 bases and the J segment 3 bases; nucleotides outside the gene matches: 5. This CDR3 has 16 residues.

The rearrangement uses TRBV19 and TRBJ2-5; D is undetermined. The V and J ends lost 3 bases and 8 bases respectively, with 16 bases between them. CDR3 length equals 14 residues. In germline, CDR1 is LNHDA, CDR2 SQIVND (reference sequence). The DNA of the CDR3 is TGTGCCAGTAGTATGGCAGTCCAGTGGGAAACCCAGTACTTC. Its translation: CASSMAVQWETQYF.

The chain recombines TRBV5-8 with TRBJ2-1; D is uncertain. V was pared by 4 bases and J by 2 bases, with 10 bases between. The CDR3 length is 14 residues. Germline CDR1 is SGHTS and CDR2 is YDEGEE. CDR3 in amino acids: CASSPTNTYNEQFF. The CDR3 DNA reads TGTGCCAGCAGCCCTACGAACACCTACAATGAGCAGTTCTTC.

The genes are TRBV9 and TRBJ2-7; a possible D gene is TRBD1 (6 bases). The CDR3 extends over 14 amino acids. Germline values: CDR1 SGDLS, CDR2 YYNGEE. V dropped 0 bases and J dropped 5 bases, with 12 bases sitting between them. CDR3 residues: CASSVGRGFDEQYF. The CDR3 DNA is TGTGCCAGCAGCGTAGGCAGGGGTTTCGACGAGCAGTACTTC.